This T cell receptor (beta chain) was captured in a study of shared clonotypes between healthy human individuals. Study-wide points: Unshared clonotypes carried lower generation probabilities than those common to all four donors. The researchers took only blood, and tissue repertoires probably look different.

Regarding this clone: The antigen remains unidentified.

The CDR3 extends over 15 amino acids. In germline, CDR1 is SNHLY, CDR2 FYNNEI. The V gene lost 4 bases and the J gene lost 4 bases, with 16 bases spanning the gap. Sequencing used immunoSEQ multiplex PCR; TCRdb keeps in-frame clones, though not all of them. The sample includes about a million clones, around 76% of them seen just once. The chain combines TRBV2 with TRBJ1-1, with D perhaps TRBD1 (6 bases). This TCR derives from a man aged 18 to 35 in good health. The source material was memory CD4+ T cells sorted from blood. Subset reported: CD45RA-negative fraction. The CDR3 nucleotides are TGTGCCAGCAGTGTTGACCAGGGGTTGGGCACTGAAGCTTTCTTT. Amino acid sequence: CASSVDQGLGTEAFF.